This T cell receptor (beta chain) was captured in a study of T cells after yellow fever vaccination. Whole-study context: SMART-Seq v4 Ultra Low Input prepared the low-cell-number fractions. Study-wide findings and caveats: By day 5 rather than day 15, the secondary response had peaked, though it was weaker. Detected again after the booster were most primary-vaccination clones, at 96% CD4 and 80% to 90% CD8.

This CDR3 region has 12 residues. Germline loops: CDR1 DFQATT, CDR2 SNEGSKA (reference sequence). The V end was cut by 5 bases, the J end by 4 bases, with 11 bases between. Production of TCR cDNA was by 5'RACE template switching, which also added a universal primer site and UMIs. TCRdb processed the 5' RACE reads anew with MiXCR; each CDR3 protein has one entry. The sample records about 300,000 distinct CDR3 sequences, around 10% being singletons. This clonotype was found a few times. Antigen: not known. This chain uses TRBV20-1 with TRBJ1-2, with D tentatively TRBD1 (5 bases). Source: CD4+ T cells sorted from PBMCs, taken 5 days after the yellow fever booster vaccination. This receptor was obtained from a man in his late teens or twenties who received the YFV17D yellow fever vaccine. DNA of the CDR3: TGCAGTGCTCTACAGGACTTCTATGGCTACACCTTC. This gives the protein CSALQDFYGYTF.